A single TCR beta chain is shown here with its context. Produced via immunoSEQ multiplex PCR; TCRdb's table is partial and in-frame only. This sample has tens of thousands of clones, with approximately 94% found just once. This sample is drawn from a study of cytomegalovirus exposure and HLA in healthy donors. V lost 0 bases, J lost 7 bases, and 6 bases stayed unmatched. Germline lookup yields CDR1 PRHDT and CDR2 FYEKMQ (reference sequence). The CDR3 sequence is 15 residues long. This TCR was sampled from a man between 18 and 35 years old in good health and CMV-seropositive. V is TRBV13 and J is TRBJ2-7, with 10 bases matching TRBD2. Sample: PBMCs. CDR3 bases: TGTGCCAGCAGCTTAGGTAGCGGGAGGTCGGGGGAGCAGTACTTC. This translates into CASSLGSGRSGEQYF. The entire variable domain, with the rest obtained from reference TRBV13 and TRBJ2-7, is as follows: AAGVIQSPRHLIKEKRETATLKCYPIPRHDTVYWYQQGPGQDPQFLISFYEKMQSDKGSIPDRFSAQQFSDYHSELNMSSLELGDSALYFCASSLGSGRSGEQYFGPGTRLTVT.